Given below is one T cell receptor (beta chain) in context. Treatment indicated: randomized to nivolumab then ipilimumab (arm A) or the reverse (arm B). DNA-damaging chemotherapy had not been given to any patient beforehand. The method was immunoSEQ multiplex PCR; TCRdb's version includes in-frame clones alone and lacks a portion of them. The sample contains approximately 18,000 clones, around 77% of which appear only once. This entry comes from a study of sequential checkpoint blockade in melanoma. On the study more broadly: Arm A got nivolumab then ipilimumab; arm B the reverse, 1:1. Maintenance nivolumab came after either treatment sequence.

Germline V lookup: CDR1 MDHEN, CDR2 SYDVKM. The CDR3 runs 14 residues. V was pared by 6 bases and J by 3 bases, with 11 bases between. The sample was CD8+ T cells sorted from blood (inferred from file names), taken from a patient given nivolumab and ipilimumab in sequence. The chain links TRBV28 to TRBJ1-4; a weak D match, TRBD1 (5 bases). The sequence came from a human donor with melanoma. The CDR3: CASSKTGANEKLFF. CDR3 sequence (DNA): TGTGCCAGCAGCAAAACAGGTGCTAATGAAAAACTGTTTTTT.